The rows below give T cell receptor beta chains drawn from one sample of a study of T cell changes during pregnancy in multiple sclerosis. Clones were sequenced by immunoSEQ multiplex PCR, and TCRdb holds only the in-frame ones, with some missing. There are about 50,000 clones in the sample; around nine tenths occur only once, and less than 0.45% lies in the top ten. Sample: CD4+ T cells from peripheral blood mononuclear cells, taken after pregnancy. The source is a female donor with multiple sclerosis, enrolled in a pregnancy study. CDR3s include the opening cysteine and the closing phenylalanine or tryptophan. The D gene is left open where the match is weak. Clone size is shown for a subset of rows, as once, few, many or a class of expanded clone.

d_call	clone_size	v_call	j_call	cdr3_length	cdr3_aa	cdr3_nt
-	-	TRBV5-1	TRBJ2-5	13	CASSLGTGETQYF	TGCGCCAGCAGCTTGGGCACCGGAGAGACCCAGTACTTC
TRBD2	-	TRBV20-1	TRBJ2-5	11	CSVGRERDQYF	TGCAGTGTCGGGCGGGAGAGGGACCAGTACTTC
-	-	TRBV18	TRBJ2-1	12	CASSPSVNEQFF	TGTGCCAGCTCACCCAGCGTCAATGAGCAGTTCTTC
TRBD1	-	TRBV5-1	TRBJ2-1	16	CASSITTGVLSNEQFF	TGCGCCAGCAGCATAACCACAGGGGTTCTAAGCAATGAGCAGTTCTTC
TRBD2	-	TRBV5-1	TRBJ2-3	15	CASSLQRGSTDTQYF	TGCGCCAGCAGCTTGCAGCGGGGTAGCACAGATACGCAGTATTTT
-	-	TRBV6-7	TRBJ1-1	19	CASSYHVKGRRLQYTEAFF	TGTGCCAGCAGTTACCACGTGAAGGGCAGGAGGCTTCAGTACACTGAAGCTTTCTTT
-	-	TRBV19	TRBJ2-7	12	CASRRGSYEQYF	TGTGCCAGTAGACGGGGCTCCTACGAGCAGTACTTC
-	-	TRBV5-5	TRBJ1-2	15	CASTLEAGYNYGYTF	TGTGCCAGCACCCTAGAGGCGGGGTATAACTATGGCTACACCTTC
TRBD1	-	TRBV7-2	TRBJ2-1	15	CASSPRQGGNNEQFF	TGTGCCAGCAGCCCCCGACAGGGGGGAAACAATGAGCAGTTCTTC
-	-	TRBV10-1	TRBJ2-2	17	CASSVVRPGANTGELFF	TGCGCCAGCAGTGTAGTCCGGCCAGGGGCGAACACCGGGGAGCTGTTTTTT
TRBD1	-	TRBV7-9	TRBJ2-2	19	CASSPAPGQVVGNTGELFF	TGTGCCAGCAGCCCGGCTCCGGGACAGGTAGTAGGGAACACCGGGGAGCTGTTTTTT
TRBD1	once	TRBV4-2	TRBJ2-2	17	CASSQTGTEVRTGELFF	TGTGCCAGCAGCCAAACCGGGACAGAGGTACGCACCGGGGAGCTGTTTTTT
-	-	TRBV15	TRBJ1-1	16	CATSREGSLGGTEAFF	TGTGCCACCAGCAGAGAGGGTTCATTGGGGGGCACTGAAGCTTTCTTT
-	-	TRBV5-1	TRBJ2-4	16	CASSLGGGVAKNIQYF	TGCGCCAGCAGCTTGGGAGGGGGTGTAGCCAAAAACATTCAGTACTTC
-	-	TRBV18	TRBJ1-4	14	CASSPQDSSGKLFF	TGTGCCAGCTCACCCCAGGACAGTTCAGGAAAACTGTTTTTT
TRBD1	-	TRBV25-1	TRBJ1-5	17	CASSDQRQGLEWQPQHF	TGTGCCAGCAGTGACCAAAGACAGGGGCTGGAGTGGCAGCCCCAGCATTTT
-	-	TRBV7-3	TRBJ2-3	15	CASSLVSGFTDTQYF	TGTGCCAGCAGCTTAGTTAGCGGTTTCACAGATACGCAGTATTTT
TRBD1	-	TRBV2	TRBJ2-5	14	CASSNSGQGGTQYF	TGTGCCAGCAGCAACTCCGGACAGGGAGGGACCCAGTACTTC
-	-	TRBV21-1	TRBJ1-5	16	CASSQTGTGLGQPQHF	TGTGCCAGCAGCCAGACCGGGACAGGGTTGGGTCAGCCCCAGCATTTT
TRBD2	-	TRBV5-1	TRBJ2-1	16	CASSLGTSVSYNEQFF	TGCGCCAGCAGCTTGGGGACTAGCGTATCCTACAATGAGCAGTTCTTC
-	-	TRBV5-1	TRBJ2-7	15	CASRSLAGSGEEQYF	TGCGCCAGCCGATCTCTGGCAGGTTCGGGGGAGGAGCAGTACTTC
-	-	TRBV5-4	TRBJ2-2	14	CASSSGLLGGELFF	TGTGCCAGCAGCTCGGGACTCCTTGGCGGGGAGCTGTTTTTT
TRBD1	-	TRBV4-1	TRBJ2-3	16	CASSHGYRGGTDTQYF	TGCGCCAGCAGCCATGGTTACAGGGGTGGCACAGATACGCAGTATTTT